This T cell receptor beta chain was sequenced during a study of T-cell memory formation after mild COVID-19 (dated by TCRdb to the early 2020s). Regarding the research as a whole: Most TCR sequence clusters were specific to one of the two donors. Longitudinal TCRalpha and TCRbeta repertoire sequencing tracked T-cell clones expanding and contracting after mild COVID-19 in a couple of donors. The cohort was made up of two young adult volunteers, one female and one male, who were previously healthy. The investigation overall reported the following: Whether the second-wave clones peaking on day 37 were SARS-CoV-2 specific was not confirmed. The study covered only a couple of mild cases, and larger cohorts including severe cases with pre-infection samples were considered necessary. Contracting CD4+ clones appeared mostly in the CM and EM memory subsets, whereas CD8+ clones were enriched in EMRA. Some responding clones were detected in pre-infection memory, suggesting pre-existing cross-reactive memory T cells joined the SARS-CoV-2 response. From day 15 to 85, contracting clones showed balanced CD4/CD8 phenotypes, whereas a second wave of clones that expanded from day 15 to 37 leaned towards CD4+.

The sequencing machine was an Illumina NovaSeq 6000. Using 5'RACE with constant-segment primers, TCRalpha and TCRbeta cDNA libraries were constructed, with sample barcodes and unique molecular identifiers added in the process. Trizol reagent was used to extract RNA from every sample. Libraries were amplified in two PCR steps, with a second sample barcode and Illumina TruSeq adapters added in the second step. The libraries were sequenced on an Illumina NovaSeq using 2 x 150 bp paired-end reads. The study's own analysis went as follows. Demultiplexing of reads and collapsing into UMI-guided consensus sequences were performed with migec v1.2.7. With mixcr v2.1.11, UMI consensuses were aligned to TRA and TRB V and J templates and assembled into clonotypes. Clonotypes were classified as expanded or contracted when called significant by both edgeR and NoisET, with noise models trained on biological replicates. For edgeR calls, the thresholds were a false discovery rate-adjusted p below 0.01 and a log2 fold-change of 1. As an exploratory analysis of dynamics, max-normalized trajectories of the 1000 most abundant clonotypes were examined by PCA with hierarchical clustering. Separately sequenced CD4+ and CD8+ repertoires were used to assign a CD4 or CD8 phenotype to each responding clone. TCRdb handled the public reads itself, with Q25 trimming in fastp and clone calling in MiXCR, and kept productive beta chains. Each entry is one CDR3 protein sequence, shown with its most common DNA and genes. The V and J calls follow TCRdb's processing rather than the paper's. The sample records about 390,000 distinct CDR3 sequences, 15% to 20% of which are singletons. The ten largest clones add up to 20% to 25% of the sample.

Of note for this clonotype: The specificity of this receptor is unknown. Per-base qualities were not stored, and no clone one base away is much larger.

Ficoll-Paque density gradient centrifugation was the method used to isolate PBMCs. V is pared back by 3 bases and J by 10 bases, with 12 bases lying between the germline termini. From cysteine to phenylalanine, the CDR3 is 13 amino acids long. The CDR3 DNA has 39 bases and is translated from base 1. CDR1 MNHEY and CDR2 SMNVEV are derived from the germline V gene (reference sequence). The specimen sequenced was PBMCs or a T cell subset sorted from them (not recorded which). The sequence was obtained from a man between 18 and 35 years old who had mild COVID-19 (a few samples of this study predate the infection). The sample titles of this study are shuffled in the database, so cell type and time point are left out; the donor was told from shared clones. The chain joins TRBV27 to TRBJ1-4; confidence is insufficient to name the D gene. The CDR3 loop reads CASSFRVFGKLFF. In nucleotide form, the sequence is TGTGCCAGCAGTTTCCGAGTTTTCGGAAAACTGTTTTTT.